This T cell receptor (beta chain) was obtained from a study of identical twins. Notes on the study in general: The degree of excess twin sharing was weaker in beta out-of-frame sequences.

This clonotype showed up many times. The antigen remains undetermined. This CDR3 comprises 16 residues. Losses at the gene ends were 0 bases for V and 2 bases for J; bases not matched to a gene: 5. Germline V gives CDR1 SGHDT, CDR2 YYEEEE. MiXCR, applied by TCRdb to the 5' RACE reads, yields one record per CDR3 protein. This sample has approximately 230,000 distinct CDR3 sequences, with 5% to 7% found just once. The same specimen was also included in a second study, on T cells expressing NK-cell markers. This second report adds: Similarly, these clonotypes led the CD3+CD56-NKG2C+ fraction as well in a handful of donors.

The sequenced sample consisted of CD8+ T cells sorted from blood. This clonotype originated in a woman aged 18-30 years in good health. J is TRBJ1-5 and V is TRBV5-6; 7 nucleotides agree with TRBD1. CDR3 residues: CASSLGLGGGNQPQHF. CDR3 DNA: TGTGCCAGCAGCTTGGGCCTAGGGGGCGGCAATCAGCCCCAGCATTTT.